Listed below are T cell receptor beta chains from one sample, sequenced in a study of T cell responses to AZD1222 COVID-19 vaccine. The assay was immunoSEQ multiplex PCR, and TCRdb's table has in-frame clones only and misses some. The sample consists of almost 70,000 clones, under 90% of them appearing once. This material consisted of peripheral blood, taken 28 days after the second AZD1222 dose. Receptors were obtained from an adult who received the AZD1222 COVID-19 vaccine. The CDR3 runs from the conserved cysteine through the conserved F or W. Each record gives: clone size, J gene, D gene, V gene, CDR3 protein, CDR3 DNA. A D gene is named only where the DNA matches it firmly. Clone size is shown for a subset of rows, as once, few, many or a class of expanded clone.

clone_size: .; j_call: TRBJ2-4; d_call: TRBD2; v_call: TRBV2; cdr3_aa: CASSEPAGGPGGNIQYF; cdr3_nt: TGTGCCAGCAGTGAACCAGCGGGGGGGCCAGGAGGAAACATTCAGTACTTC
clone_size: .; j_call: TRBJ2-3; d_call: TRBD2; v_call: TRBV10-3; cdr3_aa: CAISESGLAGGRDTDTQYF; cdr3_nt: TGTGCCATCAGTGAGTCGGGGCTAGCGGGGGGGCGCGACACAGATACGCAGTATTTT
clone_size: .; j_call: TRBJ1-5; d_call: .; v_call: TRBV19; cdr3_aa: CASSIGGGFSNQPQHF; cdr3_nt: TGTGCCAGTAGTATTGGGGGTGGATTTAGCAATCAGCCCCAGCATTTT
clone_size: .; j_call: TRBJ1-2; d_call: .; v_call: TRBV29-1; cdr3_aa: CSVATANYGYTF; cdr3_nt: TGCAGCGTTGCGACAGCTAACTATGGCTACACCTTC
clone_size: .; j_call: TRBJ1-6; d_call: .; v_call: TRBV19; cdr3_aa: CASRPQIGIVHSPLHF; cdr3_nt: TGTGCCAGTAGACCCCAAATCGGGATTGTTCATTCACCCCTCCACTTT
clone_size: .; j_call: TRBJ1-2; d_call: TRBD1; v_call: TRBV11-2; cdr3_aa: CASRLPGVDRGARGYTF; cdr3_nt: TGTGCCAGCAGACTCCCCGGCGTCGACAGGGGGGCGCGGGGCTACACCTTC
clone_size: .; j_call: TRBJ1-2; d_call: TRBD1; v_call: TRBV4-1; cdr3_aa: CASSQEFRTGQSYTF; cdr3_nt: TGCGCCAGCAGCCAAGAATTTCGGACAGGGCAAAGCTACACCTTC
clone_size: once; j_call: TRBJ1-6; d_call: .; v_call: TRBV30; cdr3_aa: CAWRSSYNSPLHF; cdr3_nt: TGTGCCTGGAGAAGCTCCTATAATTCACCCCTCCACTTT
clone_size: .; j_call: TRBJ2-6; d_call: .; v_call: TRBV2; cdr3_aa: CASFGGYGSGANVLTF; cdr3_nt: TGTGCCAGCTTCGGAGGGTACGGGTCTGGGGCCAACGTCCTGACTTTC
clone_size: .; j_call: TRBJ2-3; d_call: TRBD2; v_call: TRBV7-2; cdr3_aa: CASSFSGLAGGWTDTQYF; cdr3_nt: TGTGCCAGCAGCTTTTCGGGACTAGCGGGGGGTTGGACAGATACGCAGTATTTT
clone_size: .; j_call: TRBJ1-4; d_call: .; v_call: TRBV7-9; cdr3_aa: CASSLWGDNEKLFF; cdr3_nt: TGTGCCAGCAGCTTATGGGGGGACAATGAAAAACTGTTTTTT
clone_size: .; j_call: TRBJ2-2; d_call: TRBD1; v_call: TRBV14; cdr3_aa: CASSQRGLGELFF; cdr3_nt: TGTGCCAGCAGCCAAAGGGGGCTAGGGGAGCTGTTTTTT
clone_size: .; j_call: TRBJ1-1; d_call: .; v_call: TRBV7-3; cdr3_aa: CASSLTSGGTEAFF; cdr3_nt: TGTGCCAGCAGCCTCACGTCGGGGGGCACTGAAGCTTTCTTT
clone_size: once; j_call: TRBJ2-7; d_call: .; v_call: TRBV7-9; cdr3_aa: CASSLETANKYF; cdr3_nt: TGTGCCAGCAGCTTAGAGACCGCCAACAAGTACTTC
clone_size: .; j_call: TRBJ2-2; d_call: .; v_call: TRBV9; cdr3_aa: CASSPIPGELFF; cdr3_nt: TGTGCCAGCAGCCCCATCCCCGGGGAGCTGTTTTTT
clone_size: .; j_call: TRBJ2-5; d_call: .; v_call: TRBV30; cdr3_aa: CAWSPGSGQETQYF; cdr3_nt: TGTGCCTGGAGTCCAGGGAGCGGGCAAGAGACCCAGTACTTC
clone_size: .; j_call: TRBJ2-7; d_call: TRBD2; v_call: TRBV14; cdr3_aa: CASSQSGGSYEQYF; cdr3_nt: TGTGCCAGCAGCCAATCGGGGGGGTCCTACGAGCAGTACTTC
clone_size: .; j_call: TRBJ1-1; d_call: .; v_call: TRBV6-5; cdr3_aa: CASIPLSNTEAFF; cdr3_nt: TGTGCCAGCATACCCCTTAGTAACACTGAAGCTTTCTTT
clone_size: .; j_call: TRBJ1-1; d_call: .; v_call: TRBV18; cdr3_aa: CASSPGRTRTEAFF; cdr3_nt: TGTGCCAGCTCACCTGGACGGACGAGGACTGAAGCTTTCTTT
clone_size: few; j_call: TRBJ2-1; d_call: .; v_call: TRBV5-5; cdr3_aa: CASSSYVGRNYNEQFF; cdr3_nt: TGTGCCAGCAGCTCATACGTGGGGAGAAACTACAATGAGCAGTTCTTC
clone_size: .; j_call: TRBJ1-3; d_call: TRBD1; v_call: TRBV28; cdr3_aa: CASTEGQVNTIYF; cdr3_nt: TGTGCCAGCACCGAGGGACAGGTTAACACCATATATTTT
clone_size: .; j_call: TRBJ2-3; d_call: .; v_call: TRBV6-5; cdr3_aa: CASSVTYTDTQYF; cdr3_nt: TGTGCCAGCTCCGTGACCTATACAGATACGCAGTATTTT
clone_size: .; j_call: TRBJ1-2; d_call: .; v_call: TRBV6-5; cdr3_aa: CASANSADSNYGYTF; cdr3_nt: TGTGCCAGCGCCAATTCCGCAGACAGCAACTATGGCTACACCTTC
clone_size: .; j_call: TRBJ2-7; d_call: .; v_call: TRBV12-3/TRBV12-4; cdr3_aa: CASSPGRYEQYF; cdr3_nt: TGTGCCAGCAGTCCAGGGAGGTACGAGCAGTACTTC
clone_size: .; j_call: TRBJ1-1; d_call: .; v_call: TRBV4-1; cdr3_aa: CASSHHGGNTEAFF; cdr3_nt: TGCGCCAGCAGCCACCACGGGGGGAACACTGAAGCTTTCTTT
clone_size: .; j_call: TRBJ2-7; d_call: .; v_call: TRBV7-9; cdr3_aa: CASSLAQGTLLPYEQYF; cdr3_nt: TGTGCCAGCAGCTTAGCCCAGGGGACCCTTTTACCCTACGAGCAGTACTTC
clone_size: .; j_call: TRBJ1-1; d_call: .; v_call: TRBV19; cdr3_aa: CASSISALNTEAFF; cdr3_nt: TGTGCCAGTAGTATATCGGCCTTGAACACTGAAGCTTTCTTT
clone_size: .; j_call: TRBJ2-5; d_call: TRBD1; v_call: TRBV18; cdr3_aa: CASSPPTGFQETQYF; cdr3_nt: TGTGCCAGCTCACCTCCGACAGGGTTCCAAGAGACCCAGTACTTC
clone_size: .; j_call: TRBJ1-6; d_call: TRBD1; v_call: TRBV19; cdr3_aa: CASTLTGQGSPLHF; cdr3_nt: TGTGCCAGTACCTTGACAGGACAGGGTTCACCCCTCCACTTT
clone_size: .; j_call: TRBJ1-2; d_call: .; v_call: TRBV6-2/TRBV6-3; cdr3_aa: CASSRTPGTPPNYGYTF; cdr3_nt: TGTGCCAGCAGCCGAACTCCCGGGACACCTCCAAACTATGGCTACACCTTC
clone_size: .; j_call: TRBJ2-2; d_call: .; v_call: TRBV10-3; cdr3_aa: CAIKGGLTTGELFF; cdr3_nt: TGTGCCATCAAGGGGGGACTTACCACCGGGGAGCTGTTTTTT
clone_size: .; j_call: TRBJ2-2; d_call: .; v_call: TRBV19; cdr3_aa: CASSPQGGATGELFF; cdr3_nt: TGTGCCAGTAGTCCACAGGGGGGGGCCACCGGGGAGCTGTTTTTT
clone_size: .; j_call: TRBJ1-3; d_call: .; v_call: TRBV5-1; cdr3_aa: CASSLEGHSYSGNTIYF; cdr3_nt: TGCGCCAGCAGCTTGGAGGGACATTCCTACTCTGGAAACACCATATATTTT
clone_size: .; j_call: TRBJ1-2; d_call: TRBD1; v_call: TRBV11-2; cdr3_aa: CASSQGQAYGYTF; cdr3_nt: TGTGCCAGCAGCCAGGGACAGGCTTATGGCTACACCTTC
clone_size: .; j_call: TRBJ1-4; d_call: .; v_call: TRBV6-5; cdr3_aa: CASGLQGNQEKLFF; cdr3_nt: TGTGCCAGCGGGCTACAGGGAAATCAAGAAAAACTGTTTTTT
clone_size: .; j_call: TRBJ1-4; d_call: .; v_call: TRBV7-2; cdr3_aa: CASSLVVGPNEKLFF; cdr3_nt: TGTGCCAGCAGCTTAGTTGTTGGGCCGAATGAAAAACTGTTTTTT
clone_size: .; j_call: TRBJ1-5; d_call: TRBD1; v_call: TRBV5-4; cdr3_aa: CASSLDRGPNQPQHF; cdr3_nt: TGTGCCAGCAGCTTGGACAGGGGGCCCAATCAGCCCCAGCATTTT
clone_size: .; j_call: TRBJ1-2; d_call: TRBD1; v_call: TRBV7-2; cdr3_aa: CASSPNRGNGYTF; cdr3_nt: TGTGCCAGCAGCCCCAACAGGGGTAATGGCTACACCTTC
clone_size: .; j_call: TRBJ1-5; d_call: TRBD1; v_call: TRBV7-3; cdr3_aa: CASPPGGQGWWHQPQHF; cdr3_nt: TGTGCCAGTCCGCCGGGAGGACAGGGGTGGTGGCATCAGCCCCAGCATTTT
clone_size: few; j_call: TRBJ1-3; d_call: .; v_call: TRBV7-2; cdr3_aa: CASSAVQGNTIYF; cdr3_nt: TGTGCCAGCAGCGCGGTACAGGGAAACACCATATATTTT
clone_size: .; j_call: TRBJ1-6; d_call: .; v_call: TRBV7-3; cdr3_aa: CASSLTLNSPLHF; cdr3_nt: TGTGCCAGCAGCTTAACTCTGAATTCACCCCTCCACTTT
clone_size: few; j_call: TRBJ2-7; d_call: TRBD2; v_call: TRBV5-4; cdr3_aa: CASSTTSGGAREQYF; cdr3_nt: TGTGCCAGCAGCACGACTAGCGGGGGGGCCCGCGAGCAGTACTTC
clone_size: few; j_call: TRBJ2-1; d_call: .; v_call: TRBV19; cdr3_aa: CASSGGADLFF; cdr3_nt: TGTGCCAGTAGCGGTGGGGCGGATCTGTTCTTC
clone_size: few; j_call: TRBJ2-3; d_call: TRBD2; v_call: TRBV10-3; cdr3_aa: CAISRLAGGHTDTQYF; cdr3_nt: TGTGCCATCAGTAGACTAGCGGGGGGCCACACAGATACGCAGTATTTT
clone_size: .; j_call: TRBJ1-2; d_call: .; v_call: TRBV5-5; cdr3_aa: CASSNRVGDGYTF; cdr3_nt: TGTGCCAGCAGCAACAGGGTAGGGGATGGCTACACCTTC
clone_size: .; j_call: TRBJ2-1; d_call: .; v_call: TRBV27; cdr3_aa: CASSYAGGNEQFF; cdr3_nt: TGTGCCAGCAGTTATGCCGGGGGTAATGAGCAGTTCTTC
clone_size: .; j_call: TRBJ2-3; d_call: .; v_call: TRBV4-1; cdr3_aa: CASSPTRRTDTQYF; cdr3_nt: TGCGCCAGCAGCCCAACAAGGCGCACAGATACGCAGTATTTT
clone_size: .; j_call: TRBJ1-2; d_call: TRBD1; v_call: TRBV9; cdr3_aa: CASSGGDREAIGYTF; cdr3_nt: TGTGCCAGCAGCGGAGGGGACAGGGAGGCGATTGGCTACACCTTC
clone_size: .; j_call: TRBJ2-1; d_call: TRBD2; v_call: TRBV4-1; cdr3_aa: CASSLLTSGASYNEQFF; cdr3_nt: TGCGCCAGCAGCCTATTGACTAGCGGGGCGTCCTACAATGAGCAGTTCTTC
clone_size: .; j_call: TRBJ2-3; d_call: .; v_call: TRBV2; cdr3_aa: CASSERGGTQYF; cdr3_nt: TGTGCCAGCAGTGAAAGAGGGGGTACGCAGTATTTT
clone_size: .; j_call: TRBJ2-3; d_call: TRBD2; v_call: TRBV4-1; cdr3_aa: CASSQPGGLAGPVTDTQYF; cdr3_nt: TGCGCCAGCAGCCAGCCCGGGGGCCTAGCGGGACCGGTCACAGATACGCAGTATTTT
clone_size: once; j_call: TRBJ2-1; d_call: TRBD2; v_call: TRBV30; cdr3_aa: CAWSSGGSYNEQFF; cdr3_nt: TGTGCCTGGTCTAGCGGGGGCTCCTACAATGAGCAGTTCTTC